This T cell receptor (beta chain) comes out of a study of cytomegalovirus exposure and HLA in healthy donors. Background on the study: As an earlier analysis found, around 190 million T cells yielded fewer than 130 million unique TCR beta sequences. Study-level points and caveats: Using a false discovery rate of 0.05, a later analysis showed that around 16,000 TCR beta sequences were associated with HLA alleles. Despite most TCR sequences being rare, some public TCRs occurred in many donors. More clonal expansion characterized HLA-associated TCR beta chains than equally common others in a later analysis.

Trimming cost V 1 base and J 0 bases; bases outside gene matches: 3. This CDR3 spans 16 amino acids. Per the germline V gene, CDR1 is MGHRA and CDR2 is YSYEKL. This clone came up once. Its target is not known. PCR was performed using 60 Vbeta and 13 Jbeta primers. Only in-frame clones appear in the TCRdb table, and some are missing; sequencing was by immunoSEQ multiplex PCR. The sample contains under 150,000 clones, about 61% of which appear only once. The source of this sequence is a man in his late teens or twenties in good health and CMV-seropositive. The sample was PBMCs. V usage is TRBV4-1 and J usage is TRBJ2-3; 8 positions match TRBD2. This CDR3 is CASSQGLATSTDTQYF. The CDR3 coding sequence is TGCGCCAGCAGCCAAGGACTAGCGACTAGCACAGATACGCAGTATTTT.